This T cell receptor (beta chain) was recorded in a study of blood T cell repertoires in COVID-19. TCRdb's table, derived via immunoSEQ multiplex PCR, lists solely in-frame clones and lacks some. The table includes approximately 300,000 clones, 87% detected once. The CDR3 has 19 amino acids. V shed 5 bases and J 1 base; nucleotides not matched to a gene: 13. Germline CDR1 SNHLY, CDR2 FYNNEI. The chain couples TRBV2 to TRBJ1-4; TRBD1 aligns across 10 bases. The sequenced sample consisted of peripheral blood. The clonotype comes from a man younger than 35 with active or convalescent COVID-19. The CDR3 reads CASSRQGALQLVTNEKLFF. The CDR3 nucleotides are TGTGCCAGCAGTAGACAGGGGGCGCTTCAATTGGTAACTAATGAAAAACTGTTTTTT.